This T cell receptor beta chain was profiled in a study of T cell responses to AZD1222 COVID-19 vaccine. This clone was counted a single time. As yet, its antigen is unknown. Trimming took off 9 bases at V and 1 base at J, with 18 bases between the two ends. Germline lookup yields CDR1 MDHEN and CDR2 SYDVKM. This CDR3 spans 15 amino acids. Study-level findings and limits: None of the repertoires were sampled until the peak T cell response had passed. Only a handful of people who got AZD1222 tested seropositive at baseline.

Here immunoSEQ multiplex PCR was the method, and the copy in TCRdb shows in-frame clones only, minus some. The table includes 140,000 to 150,000 clones, around 93% detected once. Second-dose intervals of approximately 4 or approximately 12 weeks were pooled. Sequenced here: peripheral blood, sampled 28 days after the second AZD1222 dose. This TCR was recovered from an adult who received the AZD1222 COVID-19 vaccine. This chain uses TRBV28 with TRBJ1-2, with TRBD1 as a possible D gene (5 bases). The CDR3 DNA sequence: TGTGCCAGTCGAGACGGGGGACGGATTAACTATGGCTACACCTTC. It is translated as CASRDGGRINYGYTF.